These 30 T cell receptor beta chains were sequenced from one sample in a study of identical twins. MiXCR, applied by TCRdb to the 5' RACE reads, yields one record per CDR3 protein. The sample contains about 470,000 distinct CDR3 sequences, approximately 24% of which appear only once. This same sample was also taken into another study, of T cells expressing NK-cell markers.

Sequencing input: CD4+ T cells sorted from blood. These receptors originate from a woman between 18 and 30 years old in good health.

For this clonotype: A read error may produce the germline difference seen at one junction end. The CDR3 loop is CYIRQNTEAFF. The CDR3 nucleotides read TGCTACATAAGGCAAAACACTGAAGCTTTCTTT. J is TRBJ1-1 and V is TRBV6-5; D is uncertain. The CDR3 runs 11 residues. The germline gives CDR1 MNHEY, CDR2 SVGAGI.

The chain has TRBV7-2 and TRBJ2-1; no clear D. V was trimmed by 1 base and J by 10 bases, leaving 11 bases between them. The CDR3 contains 13 residues. Germline loops: CDR1 SGHTA, CDR2 FQGNSA. The CDR3 sequence: CASSLVFGDEQFF. The CDR3 DNA reads TGTGCCAGCAGCTTAGTGTTTGGCGACGAGCAGTTCTTC.

This clonotype was detected once. V is TRBV25-1 and J is TRBJ2-7, with 8 bases that match TRBD2. The CDR3 extends over 15 amino acids. In germline, CDR1 is MGHDK, CDR2 SYGVNS. Trimming cost V 2 bases and J 4 bases; bases outside gene matches: 7. The CDR3 region has the DNA TGTGCCAGCAGTGAAGCCGGGAGGGCCGTATACGAGCAGTACTTC. Protein sequence: CASSEAGRAVYEQYF.

This clonotype came up a few times. This sequence joins TRBV2 and TRBJ1-1; TRBD1 is a possible D gene (6 bases). This CDR3 is built from 16 residues. The germline V and J ends were trimmed by 0 bases and 2 bases, with 13 bases remaining between them. Germline values: CDR1 SNHLY, CDR2 FYNNEI. For the CDR3, the DNA is TGTGCCAGCAGTGAAGCGGCGGGGGCGGGAAACACTGAAGCTTTCTTT. It yields the protein CASSEAAGAGNTEAFF.

This clonotype was seen more than once but under ten times. The chain employs TRBV7-2 and TRBJ1-5; the match to TRBD1 covers 11 bases. The CDR3 loop spans 15 amino acids. CDR1 is SGHTA, CDR2 FQGNSA, per germline. Trimming removed 0 bases from V and 8 bases from J; junction bases left unmatched: 3. CDR3 DNA: TGTGCCAGCAGCTTAGCGGGACAGGGGGTGGAGCCCCAGCATTTT. This translates into CASSLAGQGVEPQHF.

This chain joins TRBV10-2 and TRBJ2-7, with TRBD2 matching 7 bases. Per germline, CDR1 WSHSY and CDR2 SAAADI. The CDR3 has 15 residues. V lost 6 bases to trimming and J lost 0 bases; unmatched junction nucleotides: 8. This chain's CDR3 is CASRLTGGSSYEQYF. The CDR3 bases are TGCGCCAGCAGACTCACCGGGGGGAGCTCCTACGAGCAGTACTTC.

The chain combines TRBV7-9 with TRBJ1-1; D may be TRBD1 (6 bases). Germline lookup yields CDR1 SEHNR and CDR2 FQNEAQ (reference sequence). The CDR3 length is 14 residues. Trimming pared 6 bases from V and 1 base from J, leaving 12 bases between. CDR3 in DNA: TGTGCCAGCAGGTTCGGGACATCGAACACTGAAGCTTTCTTT. It yields the protein CASRFGTSNTEAFF.

Details on this clonotype: At one end, the junction sequence differs from germline, possibly due to a read error. CDR3 in amino acids: CAIRPSGAKTGELFF. In DNA, the CDR3 is TGTGCCATCCGCCCTTCGGGGGCGAAAACCGGGGAGCTGTTTTTT. The rearrangement uses TRBV10-3 and TRBJ2-2; D tentatively reads TRBD1 or TRBD2 (6 bases each). The CDR3 runs to 15 residues. Per germline, CDR1 ENHRY and CDR2 SYGVKD.

This clonotype was counted at least ten times. The V and J genes are TRBV7-2 and TRBJ1-1; no clear D gene. V lost 5 bases, J lost 6 bases, and 13 bases lay in between. Germline V gives CDR1 SGHTA, CDR2 FQGNSA. The CDR3 has 13 residues. The CDR3 protein is CASSALVPSEAFF. The DNA for the CDR3 is TGTGCCAGCAGCGCCCTCGTCCCCTCTGAAGCTTTCTTT.

This chain connects TRBV9 to TRBJ2-1; the match to TRBD2 covers 8 bases. The V and J ends lost 4 bases and 9 bases, in that order; junction bases with no gene match: 15. CDR3 length: 16 residues. CDR1 is SGDLS and CDR2 is YYNGEE in the germline V gene. CDR3 DNA sequence: TGTGCCAGCAGCCAACGGGGGGGCGGGAGGATAGGTGAGCAGTTCTTC. Translated, it gives CASSQRGGGRIGEQFF.

V is TRBV20-1 and J is TRBJ1-2; no clear D. V lost 0 bases and J lost 0, with 11 bases in between. The CDR3 totals 15 residues. CDR1 and CDR2 (germline): DFQATT, SNEGSKA (reference sequence). As DNA, the CDR3 is TGCAGTGCTAGAGACGGCCGACAAGCTAACTATGGCTACACCTTC. As protein: CSARDGRQANYGYTF.

In DNA, the CDR3 is TGTGCCAGCAGCTCCCGGGACAGCCCTCCGTATGAAGCTTTCTTT. Residues: CASSSRDSPPYEAFF. The chain uses TRBV7-9 and TRBJ1-1; 7 positions match TRBD1. The CDR3 spans 15 residues. From germline, CDR1 is SEHNR and CDR2 FQNEAQ (reference sequence). The V segment lost 4 bases and the J segment 7 bases; nucleotides outside the gene matches: 12.

The chain uses TRBV7-9 and TRBJ2-7; D is ambiguous. This CDR3 region has 14 residues. In germline, CDR1 is SEHNR, CDR2 FQNEAQ (reference sequence). V was pared by 7 bases and J by 1 base, with 14 bases between. The CDR3 reads CASTTATDSYEQYF. In nucleotides, the CDR3 is TGTGCCAGCACCACGGCGACGGATTCCTACGAGCAGTACTTC.

This clonotype was found a few times. This chain uses TRBV9 with TRBJ1-2, with D perhaps matching TRBD1 (5 bases). The CDR3 consists of 13 residues. CDR1 and CDR2 (germline): SGDLS, YYNGEE. V was trimmed by 3 bases and J by 4 bases, leaving 10 bases between them. The CDR3 protein is CASSAGATYGYTF. CDR3 nucleotides: TGTGCCAGCAGCGCCGGGGCTACCTATGGCTACACCTTC.

The chain is built from TRBV6-5 and TRBJ2-1; 7 bases line up with TRBD1. Germline loops: CDR1 MNHEY, CDR2 SVGAGI. CDR3 length: 16 amino acids. V lost 0 bases and J lost 5; bases outside the gene matches: 7. As DNA, the CDR3 is TGTGCCAGCAGTTACTCGAGAAGGGGGCGGAACAATGAGCAGTTCTTC. Translating it yields CASSYSRRGRNNEQFF.

This chain connects TRBV20-1 to TRBJ1-1; 10 positions match TRBD1. This CDR3 spans 15 amino acids. Germline CDR1 DFQATT, CDR2 SNEGSKA (reference sequence). The V and J ends lost 5 bases and 6 bases, in that order; junction bases with no gene match: 12. CDR3 coding DNA: TGCAGTGCTCCATTGGACAGGGGGAGGTTTTCTGAAGCTTTCTTT. Amino acids: CSAPLDRGRFSEAFF.

This clonotype was observed a few times. CDR3 nucleotide sequence: TGCGCCAGCAGCCAAAGACTAGCGGCGAACACCGGGGAGCTGTTTTTT. Amino acids: CASSQRLAANTGELFF. The chain joins TRBV5-1 to TRBJ2-2; 9 bases line up with TRBD2. With V trimmed by 4 bases and J by 0 bases, 4 bases remained unmatched. CDR3 size: 16 residues. Per germline, CDR1 SGHRS and CDR2 YFSETQ.

This clonotype has a handful of counts. The CDR3 region has the DNA TGCGCCAGCAGCCAAGAGCCCTTGGCCAACGTCCTGACTTTC. Translating it yields CASSQEPLANVLTF. This chain connects TRBV4-3 to TRBJ2-6; D ambiguous. Germline CDR1 is LGHNA and CDR2 is YSLEER. The CDR3 extends over 14 amino acids. V dropped 0 bases and J dropped 6 bases, with 6 bases sitting between them.

The V gene is TRBV20-1, the J gene TRBJ2-5; D ambiguous. This CDR3 is built from 12 residues. V lost 0 bases and J 5 bases, leaving 7 bases between the germline ends. The V gene's germline CDR1 is DFQATT and CDR2 SNEGSKA (reference sequence). The CDR3 protein is CSARDLGETQYF. The CDR3 coding sequence is TGCAGTGCTAGAGATCTCGGGGAGACCCAGTACTTC.

The J gene is TRBJ2-1, the V gene TRBV3-1; D is ambiguous. V lost 3 bases to trimming and J lost 0 bases, with 12 bases between them. The CDR3 covers 16 residues. Germline V gene data show CDR1 as LGHDT and CDR2 as YNNKEL (reference sequence). The CDR3 here is CASSHRTASSYNEQFF. In nucleotides, the CDR3 is TGTGCCAGCAGCCATCGCACTGCTAGCTCCTACAATGAGCAGTTCTTC.

This clonotype was counted a few times. This chain uses TRBV7-2 with TRBJ2-7; 7 bases align to TRBD2. In germline, CDR1 is SGHTA, CDR2 FQGNSA. After removal of 4 bases from V and 5 bases from J, the junction contained 5 bases not matched to a gene. The CDR3 totals 13 residues. The DNA of the CDR3 is TGTGCCAGCAGCTCCGTAAGCGGGAACGAGCAGTACTTC. This encodes CASSSVSGNEQYF.

This sequence joins TRBV27 and TRBJ2-5, with D possibly being TRBD1 (6 bases). The CDR3 is 15 amino acids. Germline values: CDR1 MNHEY, CDR2 SMNVEV (reference sequence). Trimming took off 4 bases at V and 4 bases at J, with 16 bases between the two ends. The CDR3 DNA sequence: TGTGCCAGCAGTTACGCGGCACAGGGAATAGAGACCCAGTACTTC. This codes for CASSYAAQGIETQYF.

V usage is TRBV12-3 or TRBV12-4 and J usage is TRBJ2-7; perhaps TRBD1 as D (6 bases). V was shortened by 4 bases and J by 2 bases, with 9 bases between the two germline ends. This CDR3 spans 13 amino acids. The CDR3 protein is CASSWTVPYEQYF. The CDR3 DNA reads as TGTGCCAGCAGTTGGACAGTCCCCTACGAGCAGTACTTC.

The chain has TRBV4-3 and TRBJ2-5, with TRBD1 matching over 7 bases. CDR1 is LGHNA and CDR2 is YSLEER in the germline V gene. Trimming took 0 bases from V and 5 from J; bases not matched to a gene: 9. The CDR3 consists of 16 residues. CDR3 residues: CASSQDLGGVGETQYF. The DNA of the CDR3 is TGCGCCAGCAGCCAAGATTTAGGGGGCGTCGGGGAGACCCAGTACTTC.

This clonotype was counted only a few times. The chain is built from TRBV29-1 and TRBJ2-1, with D perhaps given as TRBD1 or TRBD2 (5 bases each). V was pared by 7 bases and J by 5 bases, with 15 bases between. In germline, CDR1 is SQVTM, CDR2 ANQGSEA. The CDR3 is made up of 13 amino acids. The CDR3 DNA is TGCAGCGCTGGGACCATGTGGAACAATGAGCAGTTCTTC. Encoded protein: CSAGTMWNNEQFF.

The chain recombines TRBV7-2 with TRBJ1-6; 9 bases line up with TRBD1. Germline V CDR1 and CDR2: SGHTA, FQGNSA. The CDR3 contains 14 residues. The V gene end was trimmed by 5 bases and the J gene end by 9 bases; junction bases not matched to a gene: 5. CDR3 protein: CASSPDRGGSPLHF. CDR3 bases: TGTGCCAGCAGCCCGGACAGGGGTGGTTCACCCCTCCACTTT.

This clonotype was found a few times. V and J are TRBV12-3 or TRBV12-4 and TRBJ2-1, with a weak D call TRBD2 (6 bases). V was clipped by 8 bases and J by 8 bases, with 13 bases between them. The CDR3 runs to 12 residues. The CDR3 DNA follows: TGTGCCAGCTGTAAGCGGGCCGATGAGCAGTTCTTC. Its translation: CASCKRADEQFF.

This clonotype was picked up one time. V is TRBV2 and J is TRBJ1-1; D is unclear. V was shortened by 2 bases and J by 10 bases, with 8 bases between the two germline ends. CDR1 is SNHLY and CDR2 is FYNNEI in the germline V gene. CDR3 length: 11 residues. CDR3 nucleotide sequence: TGTGCCAGCAGTGAAACCCTTGTAGCTTTCTTT. This codes for CASSETLVAFF.

The table lists this clonotype with a few counts. The chain employs TRBV29-1 and TRBJ2-7; TRBD1 aligns across 10 bases. The J segment lost 5 bases and the V segment lost 2 bases, leaving 6 bases of the junction unmatched. The CDR3 totals 14 residues. CDR1 is SQVTM and CDR2 is ANQGSEA in the germline V gene. DNA for the CDR3: TGCAGCGTTGAAATTGGACAGGGGGTCCACGAGCAGTACTTC. Amino acid sequence: CSVEIGQGVHEQYF.

The gene calls are TRBV7-8 and TRBJ2-1; the D gene could be TRBD1 or TRBD2 (5 bases each). Trimming shortened V by 2 bases and J by 2 bases, and 16 bases separated the two germline ends. The length of the CDR3 is 17 residues. CDR1 and CDR2 (germline): SGHVS, FQNEAQ. The CDR3 here is CASSLRPGTVPYNEQFF. For the CDR3, the DNA is TGTGCCAGCAGCTTACGTCCCGGGACCGTTCCCTACAATGAGCAGTTCTTC.